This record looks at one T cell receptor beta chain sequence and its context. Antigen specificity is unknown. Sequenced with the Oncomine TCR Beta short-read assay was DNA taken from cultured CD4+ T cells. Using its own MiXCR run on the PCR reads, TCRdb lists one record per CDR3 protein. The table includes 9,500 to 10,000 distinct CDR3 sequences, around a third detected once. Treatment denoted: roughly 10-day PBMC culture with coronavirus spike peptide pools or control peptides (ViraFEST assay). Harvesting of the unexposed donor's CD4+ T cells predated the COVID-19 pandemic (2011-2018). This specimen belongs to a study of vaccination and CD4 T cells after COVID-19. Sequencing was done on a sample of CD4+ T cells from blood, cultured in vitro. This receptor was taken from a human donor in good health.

CDR3 amino acids: CASSIHEQGTEAFF. In DNA, the CDR3 is TGTGCCAGCAGTATCCACGAACAGGGGACTGAAGCTTTCTTT. The rearrangement links TRBV28 to TRBJ1-1, with 7 bases identical to TRBD1. CDR1 MDHEN and CDR2 SYDVKM come from the germline V gene. Losses at the gene ends were 5 bases for V and 5 bases for J; bases not matched to a gene: 8. This CDR3 is built from 14 residues.